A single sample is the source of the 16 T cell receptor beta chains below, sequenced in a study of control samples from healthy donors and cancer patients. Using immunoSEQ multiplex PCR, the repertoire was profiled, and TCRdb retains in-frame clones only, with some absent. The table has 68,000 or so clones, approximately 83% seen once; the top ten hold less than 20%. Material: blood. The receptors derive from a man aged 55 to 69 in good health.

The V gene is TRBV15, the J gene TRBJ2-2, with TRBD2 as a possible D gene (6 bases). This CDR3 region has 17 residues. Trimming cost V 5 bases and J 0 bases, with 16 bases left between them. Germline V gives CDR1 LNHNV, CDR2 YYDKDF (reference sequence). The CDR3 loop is CATSGGVGAANTGELFF. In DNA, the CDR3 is TGTGCCACCAGCGGAGGGGTCGGGGCGGCGAACACCGGGGAGCTGTTTTTT.

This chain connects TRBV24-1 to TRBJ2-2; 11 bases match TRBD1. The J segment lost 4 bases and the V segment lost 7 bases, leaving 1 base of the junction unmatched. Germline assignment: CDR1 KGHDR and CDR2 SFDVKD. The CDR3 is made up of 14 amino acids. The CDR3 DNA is TGTGCCACCAGCGGACAGGGGGCCACCGGGGAGCTGTTTTTT. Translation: CATSGQGATGELFF.

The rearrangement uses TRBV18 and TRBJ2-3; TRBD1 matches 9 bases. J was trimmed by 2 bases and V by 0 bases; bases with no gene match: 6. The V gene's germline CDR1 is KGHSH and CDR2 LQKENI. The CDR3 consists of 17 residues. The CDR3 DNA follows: TGTGCCAGCTCACCACCCACAGGACAGGGGACCACAGATACGCAGTATTTT. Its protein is CASSPPTGQGTTDTQYF. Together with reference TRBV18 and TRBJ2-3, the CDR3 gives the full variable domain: NAGVMQNPRHLVRRRGQEARLRCSPMKGHSHVYWYRQLPEEGLKFMVYLQKENIIDESGMPKERFSAEFPKEGPSILRIQQVVRGDSAAYFCASSPPTGQGTTDTQYFGPGTRLTVL.

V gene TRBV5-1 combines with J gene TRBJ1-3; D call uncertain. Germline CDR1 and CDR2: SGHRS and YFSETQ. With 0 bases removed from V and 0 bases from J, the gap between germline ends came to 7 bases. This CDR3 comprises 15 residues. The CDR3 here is CASSLDMFSGNTIYF. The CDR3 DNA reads TGCGCCAGCAGCTTGGATATGTTCTCTGGAAACACCATATATTTT.

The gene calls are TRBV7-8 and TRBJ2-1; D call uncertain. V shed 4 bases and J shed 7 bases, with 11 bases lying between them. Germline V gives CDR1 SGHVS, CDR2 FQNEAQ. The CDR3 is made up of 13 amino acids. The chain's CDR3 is CASSSTTQNEQFF. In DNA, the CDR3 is TGTGCCAGCAGCTCTACGACCCAGAATGAGCAGTTCTTC.

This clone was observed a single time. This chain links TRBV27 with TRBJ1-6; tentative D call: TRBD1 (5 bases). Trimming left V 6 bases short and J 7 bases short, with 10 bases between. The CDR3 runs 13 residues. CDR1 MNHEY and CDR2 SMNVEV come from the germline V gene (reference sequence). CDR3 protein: CASSNNRNSPLHF. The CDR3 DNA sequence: TGTGCCAGCAGCAATAACAGGAATTCACCCCTCCACTTT.

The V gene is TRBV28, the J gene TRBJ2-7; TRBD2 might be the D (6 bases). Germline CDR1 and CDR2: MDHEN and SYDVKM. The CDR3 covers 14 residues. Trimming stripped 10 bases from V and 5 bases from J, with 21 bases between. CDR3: CATGVGDFNNEQYF. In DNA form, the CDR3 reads TGTGCCACCGGGGTTGGGGACTTTAATAACGAGCAGTACTTC.

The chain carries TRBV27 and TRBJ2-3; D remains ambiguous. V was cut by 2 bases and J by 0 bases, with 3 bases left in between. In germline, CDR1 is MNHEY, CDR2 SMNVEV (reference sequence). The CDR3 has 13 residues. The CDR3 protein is CASSLTSTDTQYF. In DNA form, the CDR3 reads TGTGCCAGCAGTTTAACAAGCACAGATACGCAGTATTTT.

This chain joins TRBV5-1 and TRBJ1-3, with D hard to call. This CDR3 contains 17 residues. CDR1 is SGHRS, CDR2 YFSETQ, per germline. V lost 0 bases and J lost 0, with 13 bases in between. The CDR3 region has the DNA TGCGCCAGCAGCTTGGGGTCCACGGCGAGCTCTGGAAACACCATATATTTT. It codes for CASSLGSTASSGNTIYF.

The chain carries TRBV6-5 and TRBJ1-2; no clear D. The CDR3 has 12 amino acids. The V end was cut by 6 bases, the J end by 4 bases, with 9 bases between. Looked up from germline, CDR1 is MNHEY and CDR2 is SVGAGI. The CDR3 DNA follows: TGTGCCAGCAGCCCCGGACCCTATGGCTACACCTTC. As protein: CASSPGPYGYTF.

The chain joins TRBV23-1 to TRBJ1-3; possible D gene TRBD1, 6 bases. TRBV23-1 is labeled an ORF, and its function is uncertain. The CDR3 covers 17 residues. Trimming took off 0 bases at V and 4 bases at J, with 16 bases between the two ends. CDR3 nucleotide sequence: TGCGCCAGCAGTCAATCGATTATTAGGGGGGTAGGAAACACCATATATTTT. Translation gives CASSQSIIRGVGNTIYF.

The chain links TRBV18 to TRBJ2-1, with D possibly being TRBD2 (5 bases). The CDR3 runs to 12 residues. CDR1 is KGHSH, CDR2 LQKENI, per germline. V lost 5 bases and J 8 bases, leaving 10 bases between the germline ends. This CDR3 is CASSASFDEQFF. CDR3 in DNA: TGTGCCAGCTCAGCTAGCTTCGATGAGCAGTTCTTC.

CDR3 nucleotide sequence: TGTGCCAGCAGCTTTTACATCGGCACTGAAGCTTTCTTT. Translating gives CASSFYIGTEAFF. The V and J genes are TRBV6-2 or TRBV6-3 and TRBJ1-1; D is ambiguous. V was shortened by 6 bases and J by 4 bases, with 12 bases between the two germline ends. CDR1 and CDR2 from the germline V gene are MNHEY and SVGEGT. CDR3 length: 13 residues.

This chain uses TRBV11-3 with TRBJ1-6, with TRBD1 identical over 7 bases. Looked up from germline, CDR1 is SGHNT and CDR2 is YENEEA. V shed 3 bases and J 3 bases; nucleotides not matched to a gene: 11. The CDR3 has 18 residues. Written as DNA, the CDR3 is TGTGCCAGCAGCTTGAACGTCTACAGGGGCTACTATAATTCACCCCTCCACTTT. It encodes CASSLNVYRGYYNSPLHF.

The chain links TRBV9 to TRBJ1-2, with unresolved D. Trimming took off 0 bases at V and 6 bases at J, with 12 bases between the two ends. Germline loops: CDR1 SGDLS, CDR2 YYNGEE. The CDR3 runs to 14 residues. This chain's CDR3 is CASSVGPGEDGYTF. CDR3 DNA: TGTGCCAGCAGCGTAGGGCCGGGAGAGGATGGCTACACCTTC.

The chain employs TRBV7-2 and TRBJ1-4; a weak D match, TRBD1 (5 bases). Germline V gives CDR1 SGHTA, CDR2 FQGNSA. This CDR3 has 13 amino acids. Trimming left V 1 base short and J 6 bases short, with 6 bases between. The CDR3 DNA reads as TGTGCCAGCAGCTTAGGGGGGTATGAAAAACTGTTTTTT. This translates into CASSLGGYEKLFF.